The clone carrying this T cell receptor beta chain was counted a few times. Its antigen is as yet unknown. These data come from a study of blood T cells in healthy people across ages. Each individual donor underwent a draw of roughly 10 milliliters of peripheral blood. Together with a sample-barcoded 5' primer, a J-beta primer mix was included in a second PCR lasting about 7 to 12 cycles. A single record per CDR3 protein comes from TCRdb applying MiXCR to the 5' RACE reads. The sample shows 1 million or so distinct CDR3 sequences, 45% of them seen only once. The study, taken as a whole, reports: Researchers report that TCR beta diversity correlated strongly with naive T cell percentage.

Sequenced sample: blood. This TCR came from an older woman in good health.

The CDR3 sequence is CASSQGWQGESGYTF. The CDR3 nucleotides are TGTGCCAGCAGCCAGGGGTGGCAGGGGGAGAGTGGCTACACCTTC. The genes are TRBV6-5 and TRBJ1-2; 7 nucleotides match TRBD1. The CDR3 runs to 15 residues. CDR1 MNHEY and CDR2 SVGAGI come from the germline V gene. The trim removed 6 bases at V and 7 bases at J, leaving 14 bases unmatched.